This T cell receptor beta chain appears in the sequencing data of a study of cytomegalovirus exposure and HLA in healthy donors. About this clone: Its specificity is unknown.

Germline V gene sequence: CDR1 MNHEY, CDR2 SVGAGI. V lost 7 bases to trimming and J lost 3 bases, with 12 bases between them. The CDR3 runs 13 residues. This PCR relied on a set of 60 Vbeta primers and 13 Jbeta primers. The protocol was immunoSEQ multiplex PCR, while the TCRdb copy is restricted to in-frame clones and leaves out a portion. The repertoire has some 190,000 clones, approximately 83% of them found once; the top ten carry more than 1%. Study-level results: The study labeled 150 to 200 TCR beta chains cytomegalovirus-associated.

V gene TRBV6-5 combines with J gene TRBJ1-1; weak D call: TRBD1 (5 bases). Sequences were obtained from PBMCs. The TCR originated in a boy younger than 10 in good health and CMV-seronegative. CDR3 in amino acids: CASTPDSYTEAFF. The DNA of the CDR3 is TGTGCCAGCACTCCCGACAGCTACACTGAAGCTTTCTTT.